The clone carrying this TCR beta chain was seen once. Sequence at one end of the junction differs from germline and may be a read error. The germline V gene has CDR1 KGHSH and CDR2 LQKENI. This CDR3 comprises 13 residues. The data were obtained in a study of blood T cells in healthy people across ages. Through a sample-barcoded 5' primer and a J-beta primer mix, a second PCR was run for roughly 6 to 12 cycles. One entry per CDR3 protein, called by TCRdb with MiXCR from the 5' RACE reads. The data hold about 1 million distinct CDR3 sequences, with more than 35% observed a single time. The chain links TRBV18 to TRBJ1-6; no definite D call. Source material: blood. This clonotype was obtained from a woman in her sixties in good health. CDR3 amino acids: CASSPMDNSPPHF. In nucleotides, the CDR3 is TGTGCCAGCTCACCGATGGATAATTCACCCCCCCACTTT.